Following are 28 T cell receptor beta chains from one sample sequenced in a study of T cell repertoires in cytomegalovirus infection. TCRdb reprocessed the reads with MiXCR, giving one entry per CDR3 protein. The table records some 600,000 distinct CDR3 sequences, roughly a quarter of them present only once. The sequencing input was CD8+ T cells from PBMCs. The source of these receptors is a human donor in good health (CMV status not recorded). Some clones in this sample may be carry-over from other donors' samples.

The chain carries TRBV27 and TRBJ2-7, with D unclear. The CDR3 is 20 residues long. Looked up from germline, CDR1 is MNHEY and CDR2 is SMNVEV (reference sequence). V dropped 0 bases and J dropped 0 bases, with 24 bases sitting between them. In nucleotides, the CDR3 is TGTGCCAGCAGTTTATCCAGACCGGGCCACGACCATGTGGTCTCCTACGAGCAGTACTTC. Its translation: CASSLSRPGHDHVVSYEQYF.

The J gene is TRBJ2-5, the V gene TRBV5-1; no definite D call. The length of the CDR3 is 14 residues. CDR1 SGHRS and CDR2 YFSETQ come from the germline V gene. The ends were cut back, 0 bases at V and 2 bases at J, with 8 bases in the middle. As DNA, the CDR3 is TGCGCCAGCAGCTTGGCTCACGTTCAAGAGACCCAGTACTTC. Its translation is CASSLAHVQETQYF.

The CDR3 sequence is CASSLKGTHYGYTF. DNA for the CDR3: TGTGCCAGCTCGCTGAAGGGGACACACTATGGCTACACCTTC. The V call is TRBV6-2 or TRBV6-3, the J call TRBJ1-2, with a possible D match to TRBD1 (6 bases). V was trimmed by 8 bases and J by 3 bases, leaving 16 bases between them. The CDR3 extends over 14 amino acids. Germline lookup yields CDR1 MNHEY and CDR2 SVGEGT.

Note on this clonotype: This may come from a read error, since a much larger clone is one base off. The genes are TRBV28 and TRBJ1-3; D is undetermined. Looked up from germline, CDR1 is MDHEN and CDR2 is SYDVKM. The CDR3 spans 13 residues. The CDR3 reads CATRVFSRNTIYF. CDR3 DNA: TGTGCCACCCGGGTCTTCTCTAGAAACACCATATATTTT.

CDR3 DNA sequence: TGTGCCTCTCGCCCCCGGGACAGGGCGTCCTACGAGCAGTACTTC. As protein: CASRPRDRASYEQYF. The genes are TRBV5-4 and TRBJ2-7; 9 bases match TRBD1. Per germline, CDR1 SGHNT and CDR2 YYREEE (reference sequence). The J segment lost 1 base and the V segment lost 10 bases, leaving 12 bases of the junction unmatched. The length of the CDR3 is 15 residues.

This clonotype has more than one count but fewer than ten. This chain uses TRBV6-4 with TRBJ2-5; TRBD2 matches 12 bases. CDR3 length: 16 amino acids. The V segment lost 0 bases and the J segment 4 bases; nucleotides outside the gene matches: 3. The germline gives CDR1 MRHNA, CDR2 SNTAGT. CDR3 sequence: CASSDSASGGAETQYF. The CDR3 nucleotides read TGTGCCAGCAGTGACTCGGCTAGCGGGGGGGCAGAGACCCAGTACTTC.

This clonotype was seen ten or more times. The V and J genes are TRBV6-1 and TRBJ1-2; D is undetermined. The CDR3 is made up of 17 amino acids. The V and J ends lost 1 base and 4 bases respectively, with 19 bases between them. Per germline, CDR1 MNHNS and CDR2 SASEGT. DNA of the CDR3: TGTGCCAGCAGTGAAGATCTGCGGACCTTCAAGGGCTATGGCTACACCTTC. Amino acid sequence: CASSEDLRTFKGYGYTF.

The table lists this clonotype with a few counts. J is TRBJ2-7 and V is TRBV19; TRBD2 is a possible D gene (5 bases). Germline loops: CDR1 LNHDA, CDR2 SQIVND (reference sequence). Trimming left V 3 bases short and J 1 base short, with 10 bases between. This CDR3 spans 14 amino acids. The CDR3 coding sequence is TGTGCCAGTAGTATCAGCGGAGAGTCCTACGAGCAGTACTTC. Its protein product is CASSISGESYEQYF.

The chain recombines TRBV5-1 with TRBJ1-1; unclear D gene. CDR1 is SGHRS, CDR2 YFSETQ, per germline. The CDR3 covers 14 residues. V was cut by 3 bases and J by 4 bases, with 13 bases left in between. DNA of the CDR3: TGCGCCAGCAGCTCTGACACTCTACGCACTGAAGCTTTCTTT. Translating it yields CASSSDTLRTEAFF.

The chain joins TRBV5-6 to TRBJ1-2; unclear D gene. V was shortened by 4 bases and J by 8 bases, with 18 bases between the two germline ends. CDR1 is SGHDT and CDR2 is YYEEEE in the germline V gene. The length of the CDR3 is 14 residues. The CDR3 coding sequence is TGTGCCAGCAGCCCCGGACGGCCGGCCGACGGCTACACCTTC. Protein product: CASSPGRPADGYTF.

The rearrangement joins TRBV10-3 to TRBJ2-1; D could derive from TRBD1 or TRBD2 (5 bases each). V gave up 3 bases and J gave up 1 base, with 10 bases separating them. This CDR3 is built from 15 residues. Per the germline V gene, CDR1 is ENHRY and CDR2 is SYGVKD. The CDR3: CAISDGAFSYNEQFF. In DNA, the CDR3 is TGTGCCATCAGTGACGGGGCCTTTTCCTACAATGAGCAGTTCTTC.

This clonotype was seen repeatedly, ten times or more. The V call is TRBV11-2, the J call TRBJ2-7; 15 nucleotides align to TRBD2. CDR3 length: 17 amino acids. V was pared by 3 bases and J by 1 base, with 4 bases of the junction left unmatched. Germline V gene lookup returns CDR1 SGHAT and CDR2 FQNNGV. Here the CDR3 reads CASSFWTSGGESYEQYV. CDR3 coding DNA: TGTGCCAGCAGCTTTTGGACTAGCGGGGGGGAATCCTACGAGCAGTACGTC.

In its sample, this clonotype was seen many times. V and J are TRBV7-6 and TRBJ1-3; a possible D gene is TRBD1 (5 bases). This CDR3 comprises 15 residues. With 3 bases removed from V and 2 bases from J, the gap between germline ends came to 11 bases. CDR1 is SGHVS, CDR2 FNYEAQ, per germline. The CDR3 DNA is TGTGCCAGCAGCTTCGGGGCCGATCCTGGAAACACCATATATTTT. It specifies CASSFGADPGNTIYF.

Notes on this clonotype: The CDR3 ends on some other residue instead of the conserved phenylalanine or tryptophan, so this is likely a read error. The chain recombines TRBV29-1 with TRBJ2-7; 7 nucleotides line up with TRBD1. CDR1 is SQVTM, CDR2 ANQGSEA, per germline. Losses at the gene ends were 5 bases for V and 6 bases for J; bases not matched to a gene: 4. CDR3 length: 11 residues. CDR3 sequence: CSVPQGSEQYS. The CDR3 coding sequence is TGCAGCGTTCCACAGGGGAGCGAGCAGTACTCC.

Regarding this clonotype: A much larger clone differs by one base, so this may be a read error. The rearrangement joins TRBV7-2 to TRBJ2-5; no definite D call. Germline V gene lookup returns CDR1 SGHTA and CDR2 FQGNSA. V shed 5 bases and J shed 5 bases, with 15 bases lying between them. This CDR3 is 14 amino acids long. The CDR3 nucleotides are TGTGCCAGCAGCCCGACTTGGCTAGGGGAGACCCAGTACTTC. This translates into CASSPTWLGETQYF.

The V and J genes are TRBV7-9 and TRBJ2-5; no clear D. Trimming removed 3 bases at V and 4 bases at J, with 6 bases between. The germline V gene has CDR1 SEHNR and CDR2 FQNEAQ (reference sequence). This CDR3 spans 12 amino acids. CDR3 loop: CASSFRPETQYF. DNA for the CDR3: TGTGCCAGCAGCTTTCGTCCAGAGACCCAGTACTTC.

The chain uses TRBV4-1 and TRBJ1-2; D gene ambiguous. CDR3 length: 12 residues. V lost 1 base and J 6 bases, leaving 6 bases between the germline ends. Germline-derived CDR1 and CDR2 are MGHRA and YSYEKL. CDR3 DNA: TGCGCCAGCAGCCAAGTCGGGGATGGCTACACCTTC. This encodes CASSQVGDGYTF.

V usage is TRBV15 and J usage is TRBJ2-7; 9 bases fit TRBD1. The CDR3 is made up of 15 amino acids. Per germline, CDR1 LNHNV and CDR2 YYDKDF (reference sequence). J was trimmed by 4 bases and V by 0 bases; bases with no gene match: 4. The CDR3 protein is CATSRDPGQGYEQYF. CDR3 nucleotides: TGTGCCACCAGCAGAGATCCGGGACAGGGATACGAGCAGTACTTC.

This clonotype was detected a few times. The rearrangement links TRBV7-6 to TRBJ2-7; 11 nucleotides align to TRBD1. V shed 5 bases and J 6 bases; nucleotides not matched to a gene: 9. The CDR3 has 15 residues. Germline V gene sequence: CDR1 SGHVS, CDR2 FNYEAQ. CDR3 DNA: TGTGCCAGCAGCAGCCGGGACAGGGGGTCTCTCGAGCAGTACTTC. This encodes CASSSRDRGSLEQYF. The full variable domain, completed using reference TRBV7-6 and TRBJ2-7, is GAGVSQSPRYKVTKRGQDVALRCDPISGHVSLYWYRQALGQGPEFLTYFNYEAQQDKSGLPNDRFSAERPEGSISTLTIQRTEQRDSAMYRCASSSRDRGSLEQYFGPGTRLTVT.

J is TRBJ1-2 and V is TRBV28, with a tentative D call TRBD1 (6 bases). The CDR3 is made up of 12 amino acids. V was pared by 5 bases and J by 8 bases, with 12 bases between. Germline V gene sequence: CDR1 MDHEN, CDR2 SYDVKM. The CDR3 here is CASSPGEDGYTF. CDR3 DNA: TGTGCCAGCAGTCCAGGGGAGGACGGCTACACCTTC.

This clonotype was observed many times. The CDR3 spells CASSWDYNEQFF. CDR3 nucleotide sequence: TGTGCCAGCAGCTGGGACTACAATGAGCAGTTCTTC. The V gene is TRBV7-8, the J gene TRBJ2-1; D is unresolved. Per the germline V gene, CDR1 is SGHVS and CDR2 is FQNEAQ. The CDR3 has 12 residues. V dropped 4 bases and J dropped 3 bases, with 4 bases sitting between them. Looking up the rest from reference TRBV7-8 and TRBJ2-1 gives the full variable domain: GAGVSQSPRYKVAKRGQDVALRCDPISGHVSLFWYQQALGQGPEFLTYFQNEAQLDKSGLPSDRFFAERPEGSVSTLKIQRTQQEDSAVYLCASSWDYNEQFFGPGTRLTVL.

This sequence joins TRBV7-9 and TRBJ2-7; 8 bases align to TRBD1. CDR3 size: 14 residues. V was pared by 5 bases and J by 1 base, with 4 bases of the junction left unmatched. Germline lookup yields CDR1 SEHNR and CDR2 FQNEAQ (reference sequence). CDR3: CASSGQGESYEQYF. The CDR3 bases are TGTGCCAGCAGCGGACAGGGAGAATCCTACGAGCAGTACTTC. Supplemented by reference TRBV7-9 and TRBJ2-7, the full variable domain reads DTGVSQNPRHKITKRGQNVTFRCDPISEHNRLYWYRQTLGQGPEFLTYFQNEAQLEKSRLLSDRFSAERPKGSFSTLEIQRTEQGDSAMYLCASSGQGESYEQYFGPGTRLTVT.

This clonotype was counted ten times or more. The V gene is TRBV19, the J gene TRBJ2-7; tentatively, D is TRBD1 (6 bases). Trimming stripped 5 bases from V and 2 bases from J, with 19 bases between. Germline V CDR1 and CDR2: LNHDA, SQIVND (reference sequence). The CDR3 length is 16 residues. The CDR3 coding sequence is TGTGCCAGTAGTGCAGGGACATCTCCCTTCCCCTACGAGCAGTACTTC. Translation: CASSAGTSPFPYEQYF.

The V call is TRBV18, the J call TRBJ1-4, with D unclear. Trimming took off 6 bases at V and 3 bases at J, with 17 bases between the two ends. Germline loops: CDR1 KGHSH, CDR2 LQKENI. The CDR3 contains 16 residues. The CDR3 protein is CASSLTQEVPNEKLFF. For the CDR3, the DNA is TGTGCCAGCTCCCTGACCCAGGAGGTCCCTAATGAAAAACTGTTTTTT. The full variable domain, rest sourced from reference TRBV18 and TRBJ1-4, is NAGVMQNPRHLVRRRGQEARLRCSPMKGHSHVYWYRQLPEEGLKFMVYLQKENIIDESGMPKERFSAEFPKEGPSILRIQQVVRGDSAAYFCASSLTQEVPNEKLFFGSGTQLSVL.

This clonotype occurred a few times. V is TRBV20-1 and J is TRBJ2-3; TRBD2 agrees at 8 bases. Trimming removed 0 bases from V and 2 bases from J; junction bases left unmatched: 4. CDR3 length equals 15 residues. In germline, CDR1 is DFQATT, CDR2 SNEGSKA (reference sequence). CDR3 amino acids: CSARERGASTDTQYF. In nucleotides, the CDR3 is TGCAGTGCTAGAGAGCGGGGGGCCTCCACAGATACGCAGTATTTT.

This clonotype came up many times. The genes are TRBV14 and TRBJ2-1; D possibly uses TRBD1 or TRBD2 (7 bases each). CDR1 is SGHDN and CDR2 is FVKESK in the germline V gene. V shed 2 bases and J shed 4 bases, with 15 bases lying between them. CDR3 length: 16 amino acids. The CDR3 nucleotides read TGTGCCAGCAGCCAACCCGGGGAGGGGGCGTACAATGAGCAGTTCTTC. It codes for CASSQPGEGAYNEQFF. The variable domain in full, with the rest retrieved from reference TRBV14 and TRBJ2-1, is EAGVTQFPSHSVIEKGQTVTLRCDPISGHDNLYWYRRVMGKEIKFLLHFVKESKQDESGMPNNRFLAERTGGTYSTLKVQPAELEDSGVYFCASSQPGEGAYNEQFFGPGTRLTVL.

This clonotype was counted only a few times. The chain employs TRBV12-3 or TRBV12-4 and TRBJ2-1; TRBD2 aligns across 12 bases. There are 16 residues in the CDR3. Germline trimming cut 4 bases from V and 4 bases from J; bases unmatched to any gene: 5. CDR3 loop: CASSSLLAGGYNEQFF. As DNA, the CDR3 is TGTGCCAGCAGTTCCTTACTAGCGGGAGGTTACAATGAGCAGTTCTTC.

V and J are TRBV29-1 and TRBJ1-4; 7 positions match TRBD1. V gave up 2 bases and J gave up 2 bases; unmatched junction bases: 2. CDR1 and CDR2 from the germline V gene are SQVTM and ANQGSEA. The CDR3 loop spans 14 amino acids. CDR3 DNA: TGCAGCGTTGAACAGGGGGAGACTAATGAAAAACTGTTTTTT. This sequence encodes CSVEQGETNEKLFF.